This T cell receptor (beta chain) is from a study of blood T cell repertoires in COVID-19. Study-level background: Samples of COVID-19 (acute and convalescent) were obtained from the United States, Italy and Spain. T cells, B-cell-depleted T cells, or PBMCs supplied cDNA or gDNA.

Germline assignment: CDR1 SGHTA and CDR2 FQGTGA. V dropped 2 bases and J dropped 5 bases, with 9 bases sitting between them. This CDR3 comprises 13 residues. In the source study's methods: Reference gene primer amplification gave estimated nucleated cell counts. Clones were read by immunoSEQ multiplex PCR, and TCRdb kept only the in-frame ones, dropping some. The DNA gave D and trimming, while V, J and clone size come from that table. The table includes some 150,000 clones, 89% detected once. Sequencing was carried out using peripheral blood. The V and J genes are TRBV7-3 and TRBJ1-1; no clear D gene. This sequence originates from a man aged 55 to 69 with acute or convalescent COVID-19. Here the CDR3 DNA reads TGTGCCAGCAGCTTAGAGGATAGTACTGAAGCTTTCTTT. Residues: CASSLEDSTEAFF.